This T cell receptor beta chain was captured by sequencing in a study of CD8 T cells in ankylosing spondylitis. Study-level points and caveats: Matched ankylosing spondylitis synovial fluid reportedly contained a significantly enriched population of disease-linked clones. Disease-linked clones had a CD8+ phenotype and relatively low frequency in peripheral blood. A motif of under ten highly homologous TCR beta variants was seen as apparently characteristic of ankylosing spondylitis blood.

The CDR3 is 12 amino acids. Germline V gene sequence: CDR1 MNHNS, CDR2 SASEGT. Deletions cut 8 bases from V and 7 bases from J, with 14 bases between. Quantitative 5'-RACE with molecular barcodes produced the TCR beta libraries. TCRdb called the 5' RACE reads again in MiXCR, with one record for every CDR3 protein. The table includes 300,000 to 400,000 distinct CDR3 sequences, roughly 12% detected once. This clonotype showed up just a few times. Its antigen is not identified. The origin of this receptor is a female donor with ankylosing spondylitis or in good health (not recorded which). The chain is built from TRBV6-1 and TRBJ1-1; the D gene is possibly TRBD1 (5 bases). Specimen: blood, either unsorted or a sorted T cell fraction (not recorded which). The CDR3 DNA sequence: TGTGCCAGCTCCCGACAGTCTGATGAAGCTTTCTTT. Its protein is CASSRQSDEAFF.